Below, 27 T cell receptor beta chains from the same sample are listed, as sequenced in a study of beta chain features in type 1 diabetes. Whole-study results and caveats: A moderate, significant TCRB CDR3 shortening appeared in type 1 diabetes across four CD4+ subsets.

Every isolated RNA sample was fully reverse transcribed, so sequencing captured expressed TCRB transcripts. Profiled with immunoSEQ multiplex PCR; TCRdb holds only in-frame clones, not every one. The sample yields 250,000 to 350,000 clones, more than 13% seen once. Their antigens remain unidentified. The sequenced material came from naive CD4+ T cells from blood. These receptors originate from a man in his thirties or forties with type 1 diabetes.

DNA for the CDR3: TGCGCCAGCGCGCTGGCAGGGGGAACAGATACGCAGTATTTT. This translates into CASALAGGTDTQYF. The rearrangement links TRBV5-1 to TRBJ2-3, with 7 positions matching TRBD1. The germline V gene has CDR1 SGHRS and CDR2 YFSETQ. The CDR3 covers 14 residues. The J segment lost 3 bases and the V segment lost 7 bases, leaving 8 bases of the junction unmatched.

The chain joins TRBV2 to TRBJ2-1, with D tentatively TRBD2 (6 bases). V lost 4 bases to trimming and J lost 0 bases, with 13 bases between them. The CDR3 loop spans 16 amino acids. Germline V CDR1 and CDR2: SNHLY, FYNNEI. For the CDR3, the DNA is TGTGCCAGCAGTGGTGCGGGACGGGGCTCCTACAATGAGCAGTTCTTC. This encodes CASSGAGRGSYNEQFF.

This clone has more than one count but fewer than ten. CDR3 coding DNA: TGTGCCAGCAGCTCCCTCGGGACTAGCGGGCACTCTGGGGCCAACGTCCTGACTTTC. Translated, it gives CASSSLGTSGHSGANVLTF. The rearrangement uses TRBV4-2 and TRBJ2-6, with 12 positions matching TRBD2. V lost 5 bases to trimming and J lost 0 bases; unmatched junction nucleotides: 8. The CDR3 is made up of 19 amino acids. Germline values: CDR1 LGHNA, CDR2 YNFKEQ.

This clone showed up just a few times. This sequence joins TRBV12-5 and TRBJ2-3; 7 bases line up with TRBD2. The V segment lost 2 bases and the J segment 2 bases; nucleotides outside the gene matches: 4. CDR1 is LGHNT, CDR2 FRNRAP, per germline. This CDR3 is built from 15 residues. This chain's CDR3 is CASGLISGSTDTQYF. The CDR3 nucleotides are TGTGCTAGTGGTTTGATTAGCGGGTCCACAGATACGCAGTATTTT. Full variable domain (rest looked up from reference TRBV12-5 and TRBJ2-3): DARVTQTPRHKVTEMGQEVTMRCQPILGHNTVFWYRQTMMQGLELLAYFRNRAPLDDSGMPKDRFSAEMPDATLATLKIQPSEPRDSAVYFCASGLISGSTDTQYFGPGTRLTVL.

This clone has more than one count but fewer than ten. The chain links TRBV2 to TRBJ2-5; D gene ambiguous. Germline V gene data show CDR1 as SNHLY and CDR2 as FYNNEI. Deletions cut 10 bases from V and 1 base from J, with 13 bases between. The CDR3 is 13 amino acids. The DNA for the CDR3 is TGTGCCACCGATAGGAGAACCCAAGAGACCCAGTACTTC. Translated: CATDRRTQETQYF.

J is TRBJ2-2 and V is TRBV5-1; 7 bases agree with TRBD1. The CDR3 contains 15 residues. Unmatched junction bases numbered 3, after V lost 0 bases and J lost 4 bases. Germline values: CDR1 SGHRS, CDR2 YFSETQ. CDR3 nucleotides: TGCGCCAGCAGCTTGGAGCCAGGGGGCACCGGGGAGCTGTTTTTT. Its translation is CASSLEPGGTGELFF.

V usage is TRBV29-1 and J usage is TRBJ2-1, with a possible D match to TRBD1 (7 bases). V dropped 3 bases and J dropped 2 bases, with 14 bases sitting between them. The germline CDR1 and CDR2 sequences are SQVTM and ANQGSEA. There are 15 residues in the CDR3. This CDR3 reads CSVDARGVPYNEQFF. CDR3 coding DNA: TGCAGCGTTGATGCCAGGGGGGTCCCCTACAATGAGCAGTTCTTC.

This clone turned up a few times. The same CDR3 can be traced to other DNA sequences in this sample. This chain uses TRBV5-1 with TRBJ1-1; 10 bases line up with TRBD1. The CDR3 extends over 15 amino acids. With V trimmed by 1 base and J by 3 bases, 3 bases remained unmatched. Germline loops: CDR1 SGHRS, CDR2 YFSETQ. CDR3 DNA: TGCGCCAGCAGCTTGTTTGGACAGGGGGACACTGAAGCTTTCTTT. As protein: CASSLFGQGDTEAFF.

There are a few counts of this clone. This CDR3 is CAISPGTSGGRDTQYF. In DNA, the CDR3 is TGTGCCATCAGTCCCGGGACTAGCGGGGGCCGAGATACGCAGTATTTT. The rearrangement joins TRBV10-3 to TRBJ2-3; 14 bases are shared with TRBD2. Germline V gene sequence: CDR1 ENHRY, CDR2 SYGVKD. This CDR3 is built from 16 residues. The J segment lost 5 bases and the V segment lost 5 bases, leaving 6 bases of the junction unmatched.

This clone came up a few times. The chain carries TRBV2 and TRBJ2-3; tentatively, D is TRBD1 (7 bases). V shed 1 base and J shed 6 bases, with 14 bases lying between them. Germline lookup yields CDR1 SNHLY and CDR2 FYNNEI. The CDR3 sequence is 15 residues long. The CDR3 DNA follows: TGTGCCAGCAGTGAAGGGGCAGGGGGAGGCGATACGCAGTATTTT. This codes for CASSEGAGGGDTQYF.

V usage is TRBV2 and J usage is TRBJ1-2; D unresolved. V lost 7 bases, J lost 3 bases, and 12 bases lay in between. This CDR3 is built from 13 residues. The germline gives CDR1 SNHLY, CDR2 FYNNEI. DNA of the CDR3: TGTGCCAGCACTGAGTCGGGGTACTATGGCTACACCTTC. This sequence encodes CASTESGYYGYTF.

In this sample, this clone turned up a few times. The CDR3 sequence is CASRPGTGSSETQYF. CDR3 bases: TGTGCCAGCAGACCCGGGACAGGGTCATCAGAGACCCAGTACTTC. This chain connects TRBV14 to TRBJ2-5, with 9 bases fitting TRBD1. This CDR3 contains 15 residues. V lost 6 bases, J lost 4 bases, and 9 bases stayed unmatched. CDR1 and CDR2 (germline): SGHDN, FVKESK.

This clone was picked up a small number of times. Other DNA sequences in the sample encode the same CDR3. The chain couples TRBV7-9 to TRBJ1-1; D possibly corresponds to TRBD1 (6 bases). Germline V CDR1 and CDR2: SEHNR, FQNEAQ (reference sequence). The CDR3 consists of 13 residues. Trimming took 4 bases from V and 1 from J, leaving 7 bases between them. The CDR3 DNA follows: TGTGCCAGCAGCTCACAGGGGAACACTGAAGCTTTCTTT. It yields the protein CASSSQGNTEAFF. The variable domain in full, with the rest retrieved from reference TRBV7-9 and TRBJ1-1, is DTGVSQNPRHKITKRGQNVTFRCDPISEHNRLYWYRQTLGQGPEFLTYFQNEAQLEKSRLLSDRFSAERPKGSFSTLEIQRTEQGDSAMYLCASSSQGNTEAFFGQGTRLTVV.

This clone occurred a few times. V gene TRBV2 combines with J gene TRBJ1-4; the match to TRBD1 covers 9 bases. The germline CDR1 and CDR2 sequences are SNHLY and FYNNEI. V was pared by 4 bases and J by 7 bases, with 4 bases of the junction left unmatched. This CDR3 comprises 14 residues. DNA of the CDR3: TGTGCCAGCAGTGCACAGGGGGCTGGTGAAAAACTGTTTTTT. Protein: CASSAQGAGEKLFF.

This clone has a handful of counts. The chain carries TRBV30 and TRBJ1-1, with 8 bases lining up with TRBD1. After removal of 7 bases from V and 1 base from J, the junction contained 8 bases not matched to a gene. The CDR3 contains 14 residues. CDR1 and CDR2 from the germline V gene are GTSNPN and SVGIG (reference sequence). DNA for the CDR3: TGTGCCTCCGCCCCCGGACAGGGGAACACTGAAGCTTTCTTT. Translated, it gives CASAPGQGNTEAFF.

The chain has TRBV6-5 and TRBJ1-5; no firm D call. V lost 6 bases and J 0 bases, leaving 6 bases between the germline ends. The CDR3 extends over 13 amino acids. CDR1 MNHEY and CDR2 SVGAGI come from the germline V gene. In nucleotides, the CDR3 is TGTGCCAGCAGGAGATTTAGCAATCAGCCCCAGCATTTT. Translation gives CASRRFSNQPQHF.

The CDR3 protein is CASIQTGRGTSSYNEQFF. The DNA of the CDR3 is TGTGCCAGTATCCAGACGGGGAGAGGAACTAGCTCCTACAATGAGCAGTTCTTC. The V call is TRBV19, the J call TRBJ2-1, with D perhaps matching TRBD2 (5 bases). CDR1 and CDR2 (germline): LNHDA, SQIVND (reference sequence). This CDR3 region has 18 residues. Deletions cut 7 bases from V and 0 bases from J, with 22 bases between.

This clone was counted a few times. The chain employs TRBV19 and TRBJ2-1, with 9 bases aligning to TRBD2. The germline CDR1 and CDR2 sequences are LNHDA and SQIVND (reference sequence). The CDR3 has 16 residues. The junction had 4 bases not matched to a gene; V was cut back by 3 bases and J by 1 base. In nucleotides, the CDR3 is TGTGCCAGTAGTATGGGTAGCGGGAGTTCCTACAATGAGCAGTTCTTC. Encoded protein: CASSMGSGSSYNEQFF.

This clone occurred a few times. Additional DNA sequences in this sample encode the identical CDR3. The V gene is TRBV18, the J gene TRBJ1-1; 8 positions agree with TRBD1. The CDR3 loop spans 14 amino acids. CDR1 is KGHSH and CDR2 is LQKENI in the germline V gene. V shed 3 bases, J shed 1 base, and the junction held 1 base outside the gene matches. The CDR3 loop reads CASSPGTGNTEAFF. In DNA, the CDR3 is TGTGCCAGCTCACCCGGGACAGGGAACACTGAAGCTTTCTTT. Full variable domain (rest looked up from reference TRBV18 and TRBJ1-1): NAGVMQNPRHLVRRRGQEARLRCSPMKGHSHVYWYRQLPEEGLKFMVYLQKENIIDESGMPKERFSAEFPKEGPSILRIQQVVRGDSAAYFCASSPGTGNTEAFFGQGTRLTVV.

The table lists this clone with a few counts. CDR3 residues: CASRSSYGYTF. The CDR3 bases are TGTGCCAGCAGATCCTCCTATGGCTACACCTTC. V gene TRBV28 combines with J gene TRBJ1-2; D gene ambiguous. Germline V gene sequence: CDR1 MDHEN, CDR2 SYDVKM. This CDR3 spans 11 amino acids. Trimming took off 6 bases at V and 4 bases at J, with 6 bases between the two ends.

This chain joins TRBV5-1 and TRBJ2-1; tentative D call: TRBD1 (6 bases). Germline lookup yields CDR1 SGHRS and CDR2 YFSETQ. The CDR3 totals 16 residues. Trimming stripped 4 bases from V and 3 bases from J, with 17 bases between. CDR3 in DNA: TGCGCCAGCAGCCCAACGGACAGCATCGGCTACAATGAGCAGTTCTTC. Its translation: CASSPTDSIGYNEQFF.

This clone was seen a handful of times. Other DNA sequences in the same sample also yield this CDR3. V is TRBV7-9 and J is TRBJ1-1; perhaps TRBD1 as D (5 bases). The CDR3 is 13 residues long. CDR1 is SEHNR, CDR2 FQNEAQ, per germline (reference sequence). With 6 bases removed from V and 2 bases from J, the gap between germline ends came to 10 bases. CDR3 sequence reads: CASSLDRNTEAFF. CDR3 nucleotide sequence: TGTGCCAGCAGTCTTGACAGAAACACTGAAGCTTTCTTT.

This clone came up a few times. The genes are TRBV18 and TRBJ2-4, with 7 positions matching TRBD1. This CDR3 region has 14 residues. V gave up 4 bases and J gave up 8 bases; unmatched junction bases: 8. From germline, CDR1 is KGHSH and CDR2 LQKENI. The CDR3 DNA is TGTGCCAGCTCACTGACAGGGTATAAGGACATTCAGTACTTC. Amino acid sequence: CASSLTGYKDIQYF.

The chain carries TRBV28 and TRBJ1-1; a weak D match, TRBD1 (5 bases). Germline V gene lookup returns CDR1 MDHEN and CDR2 SYDVKM. The V end was cut by 7 bases, the J end by 7 bases, with 19 bases between. The CDR3 length is 14 residues. In DNA form, the CDR3 reads TGTGCCAGCATCGCAGGTGGGGGGGTGGGTGAAGCTTTCTTT. Protein: CASIAGGGVGEAFF.

This clone was observed a handful of times. The J gene is TRBJ2-1, the V gene TRBV2, with TRBD2 matching 13 bases. After removal of 11 bases from V and 6 bases from J, the junction contained 4 bases not matched to a gene. Per the germline V gene, CDR1 is SNHLY and CDR2 is FYNNEI. This CDR3 spans 13 amino acids. CDR3: CAVLAGGFNEQFF. CDR3 in DNA: TGTGCCGTACTAGCGGGAGGGTTCAATGAGCAGTTCTTC.

This clone has only a few counts. This chain connects TRBV7-8 to TRBJ2-3; D perhaps matches TRBD2 (6 bases). The V end lost 1 base, the J end lost 4 bases, and 12 bases lay between the germline ends. The length of the CDR3 is 15 residues. The V gene's germline CDR1 is SGHVS and CDR2 FQNEAQ. The CDR3 protein is CASSLDSGGADTQYF. CDR3 bases: TGTGCCAGCAGCTTAGATAGCGGCGGGGCAGATACGCAGTATTTT.

CDR3 sequence reads: CASSYDLSGYTF. The CDR3, as DNA: TGTGCCAGCAGTTACGACCTTTCGGGTTACACCTTC. V is TRBV28 and J is TRBJ1-2; no clear D. CDR3 length: 12 amino acids. V was clipped by 4 bases and J by 11 bases, with 14 bases between them. Germline V gene lookup returns CDR1 MDHEN and CDR2 SYDVKM.